This TCR beta chain was retrieved from a study of blood T cells in healthy people across ages. The extraction recovered at least 5.5 micrograms of total RNA per sample. Looked up from germline, CDR1 is SEHNR and CDR2 is FQNEAQ (reference sequence). The CDR3 is made up of 14 amino acids. Sample-barcoded 5' priming and a J-beta primer mix drove a second PCR of about 6 to 12 cycles. TCRdb re-called the 5' RACE reads through MiXCR, storing one row per CDR3 protein. Among over 1,500,000 distinct CDR3 sequences listed, just under 50% were seen once. The source is a woman aged 40 to 55 in good health. Sample: blood. V is TRBV7-9 and J is TRBJ2-5; D remains unclear. Near its end, the DNA agrees better with TRBJ2-7, so the J call may be wrong. CDR3 coding DNA: TGTGCCAGCAGCTTCGGCAGCGCGAGCTACGAGCAGTACTTC. Translating it yields CASSFGSASYEQYF.